A single sample is the source of the 30 T cell receptor beta chains below, sequenced in a study of shared clonotypes between healthy human individuals. Profiling relied on immunoSEQ multiplex PCR, and the TCRdb table lists in-frame clones only, not all of them. The sample lists about 980,000 clones; around three quarters were seen once. The sample was memory CD4+ T cells sorted from blood. The subset here: CD45RA-negative fraction. The receptors were sampled from a man aged 18 to 29 in good health.

The CDR3 DNA is TGCGCCAGCAGCTCGCAGGGTGGGGATTATGGCTACACCTTC. The encoded protein is CASSSQGGDYGYTF. The rearrangement links TRBV5-1 to TRBJ1-2, with D possibly matching TRBD1 (5 bases). The CDR3 extends over 14 amino acids. Germline CDR1 is SGHRS and CDR2 is YFSETQ. Deletions cut 3 bases from V and 5 bases from J, with 14 bases between.

V gene TRBV28 combines with J gene TRBJ2-3; D gene ambiguous. The CDR3 is 12 amino acids. Germline-derived CDR1 and CDR2 are MDHEN and SYDVKM. The V end lost 5 bases, the J end lost 9 bases, and 12 bases lay between the germline ends. CDR3 sequence reads: CASSLLGLTQYF. As DNA, the CDR3 is TGTGCCAGCAGTCTTTTGGGATTAACGCAGTATTTT.

Notes on this clone: This sample also contains other DNA sequences that code for the same CDR3. The chain joins TRBV10-3 to TRBJ2-3, with 14 bases identical to TRBD2. J gave up 4 bases and V 6 bases, and 0 bases lay outside the gene matches. This CDR3 comprises 14 residues. From germline, CDR1 is ENHRY and CDR2 SYGVKD. The CDR3 nucleotides are TGTGCCATCAGGACTAGCGGGGGGGCAGATACGCAGTATTTT. It yields the protein CAIRTSGGADTQYF.

This clone was seen only once. V is TRBV19 and J is TRBJ1-5; D perhaps matches TRBD1 (5 bases). Trimming removed 5 bases from V and 5 bases from J, with 13 bases in between. There are 14 residues in the CDR3. Looked up from germline, CDR1 is LNHDA and CDR2 is SQIVND (reference sequence). In DNA, the CDR3 is TGTGCCAGTAGTCGGGGGTTAGGGGATCAGCCCCAGCATTTT. This codes for CASSRGLGDQPQHF. Full variable domain (missing parts from reference TRBV19 and TRBJ1-5): DGGITQSPKYLFRKEGQNVTLSCEQNLNHDAMYWYRQDPGQGLRLIYYSQIVNDFQKGDIAEGYSVSREKKESFPLTVTSAQKNPTAFYLCASSRGLGDQPQHFGDGTRLSIL.

This clone was observed once. The chain carries TRBV5-4 and TRBJ1-1; possible D gene TRBD1, 6 bases. The germline V and J ends were trimmed by 4 bases and 4 bases, with 17 bases remaining between them. The V gene's germline CDR1 is SGHNT and CDR2 YYREEE (reference sequence). The CDR3 has 15 amino acids. CDR3 sequence: CASSPRTGGGTEAFF. The DNA for the CDR3 is TGTGCCAGCAGCCCGAGGACGGGGGGCGGCACTGAAGCTTTCTTT.

For this clone: In the same sample, other DNA sequences code for this CDR3. The chain uses TRBV30 and TRBJ1-5, with D tentatively TRBD1 (6 bases). This CDR3 is 13 amino acids long. The V gene's germline CDR1 is GTSNPN and CDR2 SVGIG (reference sequence). Trimming took 1 base from V and 2 from J, leaving 6 bases between them. The CDR3 DNA follows: TGTGCCTGGAGTGAGGGGGGCAATCAGCCCCAGCATTTT. Protein sequence: CAWSEGGNQPQHF. The complete variable domain, with remaining parts taken from reference TRBV30 and TRBJ1-5, reads SQTIHQWPATLVQPVGSPLSLECTVEGTSNPNLYWYRQAAGRGLQLLFYSVGIGQISSEVPQNLSASRPQDRQFILSSKKLLLSDSGFYLCAWSEGGNQPQHFGDGTRLSIL.

The V gene is TRBV4-1, the J gene TRBJ2-7; 8 bases are shared with TRBD2. CDR1 is MGHRA, CDR2 YSYEKL, per germline. V trimming: 4 bases; J trimming: 3 bases; junction bases outside the gene matches: 11. This CDR3 comprises 16 residues. The CDR3 sequence: CASSPGGALPNYEQYF. The CDR3 bases are TGCGCCAGCAGCCCCGGGGGGGCCCTCCCTAACTACGAGCAGTACTTC.

This clone was seen just once. The V and J genes are TRBV5-1 and TRBJ1-1; D call uncertain. Germline-derived CDR1 and CDR2 are SGHRS and YFSETQ. Deletions cut 0 bases from V and 4 bases from J, with 13 bases between. CDR3 length equals 15 residues. CDR3 protein: CASSLVGVGATEAFF. DNA of the CDR3: TGCGCCAGCAGCTTGGTTGGGGTTGGTGCCACTGAAGCTTTCTTT. Variable domain in full (rest from reference TRBV5-1 and TRBJ1-1): KAGVTQTPRYLIKTRGQQVTLSCSPISGHRSVSWYQQTPGQGLQFLFEYFSETQRNKGNFPGRFSGRQFSNSRSEMNVSTLELGDSALYLCASSLVGVGATEAFFGQGTRLTVV.

The chain recombines TRBV7-2 with TRBJ1-6; 7 nucleotides match TRBD1. This CDR3 is built from 14 residues. The germline CDR1 and CDR2 sequences are SGHTA and FQGNSA. J lost 3 bases, V lost 4 bases, and 0 bases had no gene match. The CDR3 nucleotides read TGTGCCAGCAGCTGGGACAGCTATAATTCACCCCTCCACTTT. Translated, it gives CASSWDSYNSPLHF. Combining the CDR3 with reference TRBV7-2 and TRBJ1-6 gives the whole variable domain GAGVSQSPSNKVTEKGKDVELRCDPISGHTALYWYRQSLGQGLEFLIYFQGNSAPDKSGLPSDRFSAERTGGSVSTLTIQRTQQEDSAVYLCASSWDSYNSPLHFGNGTRLTVT.

The chain joins TRBV5-4 to TRBJ1-4; unclear D gene. This CDR3 has 14 amino acids. The germline V gene encodes CDR1 SGHNT and CDR2 YYREEE (reference sequence). Trimming cost V 4 bases and J 5 bases, with 12 bases left between them. The CDR3 loop reads CASSQAGINEKLFF. In DNA, the CDR3 is TGTGCCAGCAGCCAGGCGGGGATAAATGAAAAACTGTTTTTT.

This clone was detected many times. The J gene is TRBJ1-1, the V gene TRBV27; 7 bases line up with TRBD1. Germline-derived CDR1 and CDR2 are MNHEY and SMNVEV (reference sequence). This CDR3 comprises 14 residues. After removal of 8 bases from V and 6 bases from J, the junction contained 12 bases not matched to a gene. CDR3 coding DNA: TGTGCCAGCTCGATGGAGACAGGGAGGGCTGAAGCTTTCTTT. This codes for CASSMETGRAEAFF.

This clone has just a few counts. V gene TRBV19 combines with J gene TRBJ1-2; tentatively, D is TRBD1 (5 bases). The length of the CDR3 is 14 residues. Trimming took 10 bases from V and 7 from J, leaving 22 bases between them. Germline CDR1 LNHDA, CDR2 SQIVND (reference sequence). As DNA, the CDR3 is TGTGCCACCGTAGGGACTGTGACGGCGGGTGGCTACACCTTC. This codes for CATVGTVTAGGYTF. Full variable domain (missing parts from reference TRBV19 and TRBJ1-2): DGGITQSPKYLFRKEGQNVTLSCEQNLNHDAMYWYRQDPGQGLRLIYYSQIVNDFQKGDIAEGYSVSREKKESFPLTVTSAQKNPTAFYLCATVGTVTAGGYTFGSGTRLTVV.

This chain uses TRBV6-6 with TRBJ2-2; TRBD1 matches at 10 bases. The ends lost 7 bases at V and 6 bases at J; junction bases unmatched: 11. CDR1 and CDR2 (germline): MNHNY, SVGAGI (reference sequence). This CDR3 region has 16 residues. CDR3 nucleotides: TGTGCCAGCAAGGAGTCCGGGACAGGGGTCTCCGGGGAGCTGTTTTTT. It specifies CASKESGTGVSGELFF.

This clone was counted only a few times. Other nucleotide sequences in the sample specify the same CDR3. The J gene is TRBJ2-3, the V gene TRBV13; D is uncertain. This CDR3 contains 13 residues. Trimming cost V 2 bases and J 4 bases, with 7 bases left between them. Germline V lookup: CDR1 PRHDT, CDR2 FYEKMQ (reference sequence). The CDR3 is CASSLRAPDTQYF. The CDR3 coding sequence is TGTGCCAGCAGCTTACGAGCGCCAGATACGCAGTATTTT.

With respect to this clone: Other DNA sequences of this sample code for an identical CDR3. The V gene is TRBV25-1, the J gene TRBJ2-5, with D tentatively TRBD2 (5 bases). This CDR3 contains 11 residues. Germline CDR1 reads MGHDK; CDR2 reads SYGVNS. V was trimmed by 6 bases and J by 5 bases, leaving 7 bases between them. In nucleotides, the CDR3 is TGTGCCAGCAGCCCGGGGGAGACCCAGTACTTC. Its protein product is CASSPGETQYF.

The chain is built from TRBV6-5 and TRBJ2-1; 9 bases fit TRBD2. The germline V gene encodes CDR1 MNHEY and CDR2 SVGAGI. Trimming removed 7 bases from V and 3 bases from J; junction bases left unmatched: 7. The CDR3 length is 15 residues. In DNA, the CDR3 is TGTGCCAGCACCTCGGCGGGAGGGGACTACAATGAGCAGTTCTTC. Its translation: CASTSAGGDYNEQFF.

The J gene is TRBJ1-1, the V gene TRBV19, with no clear D. This CDR3 is built from 11 residues. Germline V gives CDR1 LNHDA, CDR2 SQIVND (reference sequence). Trimming shortened V by 4 bases and J by 8 bases, and 8 bases separated the two germline ends. CDR3 region: CASSKRQEAFF. CDR3 in DNA: TGTGCCAGTAGTAAAAGACAAGAAGCTTTCTTT.

The chain joins TRBV7-2 to TRBJ2-1; 16 bases map to TRBD2. Looked up from germline, CDR1 is SGHTA and CDR2 is FQGNSA. The V gene end was trimmed by 2 bases and the J gene end by 7 bases; junction bases not matched to a gene: 8. CDR3 size: 18 residues. The CDR3 nucleotides read TGTGCCAGCAGCTTACTCCCCGGGACTAGCGGGAGGGGAAATGAGCAGTTCTTC. It codes for CASSLLPGTSGRGNEQFF.

This clone turned up a few times. The chain combines TRBV11-2 with TRBJ2-5; no definite D call. The CDR3 spans 15 residues. Germline CDR1 is SGHAT and CDR2 is FQNNGV. V shed 4 bases and J shed 0 bases, with 12 bases lying between them. CDR3 bases: TGTGCCAGCAGCTCGAGCCTCTCTTACCAAGAGACCCAGTACTTC. It specifies CASSSSLSYQETQYF. Variable domain in full (rest from reference TRBV11-2 and TRBJ2-5): EAGVAQSPRYKIIEKRQSVAFWCNPISGHATLYWYQQILGQGPKLLIQFQNNGVVDDSQLPKDRFSAERLKGVDSTLKIQPAKLEDSAVYLCASSSSLSYQETQYFGPGTRLLVL.

The J gene is TRBJ2-1, the V gene TRBV19, with a tentative D call TRBD2 (5 bases). The ends were cut back, 4 bases at V and 7 bases at J, with 14 bases in the middle. CDR1 LNHDA and CDR2 SQIVND come from the germline V gene (reference sequence). The CDR3 covers 14 residues. The CDR3 bases are TGTGCCAGTAGTACCTTCGATGTAGCGAATGAGCAGTTCTTC. It codes for CASSTFDVANEQFF.

With regard to this clone: Other DNA sequences from this sample encode an identical CDR3 as well. This chain uses TRBV19 with TRBJ2-5; the D gene is possibly TRBD2 (5 bases). The germline CDR1 and CDR2 sequences are LNHDA and SQIVND (reference sequence). The CDR3 consists of 14 residues. V lost 5 bases to trimming and J lost 4 bases, with 14 bases between them. The CDR3 region is CASSSRGGRETQYF. The CDR3 coding sequence is TGTGCCAGTAGTTCCCGGGGTGGGAGAGAGACCCAGTACTTC. Full variable domain (remainder filled in from reference TRBV19 and TRBJ2-5): DGGITQSPKYLFRKEGQNVTLSCEQNLNHDAMYWYRQDPGQGLRLIYYSQIVNDFQKGDIAEGYSVSREKKESFPLTVTSAQKNPTAFYLCASSSRGGRETQYFGPGTRLLVL.

The chain joins TRBV14 to TRBJ2-2; D may be TRBD2 (5 bases). Germline V CDR1 and CDR2: SGHDN, FVKESK. Trimming shortened V by 5 bases and J by 2 bases, and 15 bases separated the two germline ends. The length of the CDR3 is 16 residues. Here the CDR3 DNA reads TGTGCCAGCAGCAAACTCCAAGCGGTTAACACCGGGGAGCTGTTTTTT. Translation gives CASSKLQAVNTGELFF. The variable domain in full, completed from reference TRBV14 and TRBJ2-2, reads EAGVTQFPSHSVIEKGQTVTLRCDPISGHDNLYWYRRVMGKEIKFLLHFVKESKQDESGMPNNRFLAERTGGTYSTLKVQPAELEDSGVYFCASSKLQAVNTGELFFGEGSRLTVL.

This clone was observed a single time. The rearrangement uses TRBV7-9 and TRBJ1-1; 7 bases agree with TRBD1. CDR3 length: 14 residues. The germline gives CDR1 SEHNR, CDR2 FQNEAQ (reference sequence). The junction had 6 bases not matched to a gene; V was cut back by 5 bases and J by 3 bases. In DNA, the CDR3 is TGTGCCAGCAGCCAAGCAACAGGGGACACTGAAGCTTTCTTT. It encodes CASSQATGDTEAFF. Full variable domain (remainder filled in from reference TRBV7-9 and TRBJ1-1): DTGVSQNPRHKITKRGQNVTFRCDPISEHNRLYWYRQTLGQGPEFLTYFQNEAQLEKSRLLSDRFSAERPKGSFSTLEIQRTEQGDSAMYLCASSQATGDTEAFFGQGTRLTVV.

The gene calls are TRBV7-8 and TRBJ2-5; possibly TRBD1 or TRBD2 for D (6 bases each). V dropped 7 bases and J dropped 5 bases, with 17 bases sitting between them. The CDR3 runs to 14 residues. Looked up from germline, CDR1 is SGHVS and CDR2 is FQNEAQ. CDR3 amino acids: CASKYRGLRETQYF. In nucleotides, the CDR3 is TGTGCCAGCAAGTACCGGGGGCTCCGGGAGACCCAGTACTTC.

V is TRBV7-2 and J is TRBJ1-1; no firm D call. CDR3 length equals 13 residues. Germline V gives CDR1 SGHTA, CDR2 FQGNSA. Deletions cut 8 bases from V and 0 bases from J, with 10 bases between. Written as DNA, the CDR3 is TGTGCCAGCGGATCCAGCATGAACACTGAAGCTTTCTTT. This encodes CASGSSMNTEAFF.

V gene TRBV7-8 combines with J gene TRBJ2-3; 10 bases line up with TRBD2. The CDR3 spans 16 residues. Per germline, CDR1 SGHVS and CDR2 FQNEAQ. The junction had 6 bases not matched to a gene; V was cut back by 4 bases and J by 2 bases. CDR3 coding DNA: TGTGCCAGCAGCTCTGAGACTAGCGGGCCCACAGATACGCAGTATTTT. This sequence encodes CASSSETSGPTDTQYF. The full variable domain, completed using reference TRBV7-8 and TRBJ2-3, is GAGVSQSPRYKVAKRGQDVALRCDPISGHVSLFWYQQALGQGPEFLTYFQNEAQLDKSGLPSDRFFAERPEGSVSTLKIQRTQQEDSAVYLCASSSETSGPTDTQYFGPGTRLTVL.

The V and J genes are TRBV5-1 and TRBJ1-4; tentatively, D is TRBD1 (5 bases). This CDR3 is built from 15 residues. Germline V gene data show CDR1 as SGHRS and CDR2 as YFSETQ. Trimming removed 4 bases at V and 5 bases at J, with 15 bases between. In DNA form, the CDR3 reads TGCGCCAGCAGCACCTCCCATCCAGGGAATGAAAAACTGTTTTTT. Translated: CASSTSHPGNEKLFF.

V usage is TRBV5-3 and J usage is TRBJ2-4; D remains ambiguous. TRBV5-3 is flagged as an ORF with uncertain function. The CDR3 loop spans 13 amino acids. V lost 1 base and J lost 8, with 10 bases in between. This CDR3 is CARSLMRWYIQYF. The CDR3 DNA follows: TGTGCCAGAAGCTTGATGAGGTGGTACATTCAGTACTTC.

The chain carries TRBV19 and TRBJ2-1; 8 bases align to TRBD1. The germline gives CDR1 LNHDA, CDR2 SQIVND (reference sequence). This CDR3 is 14 amino acids long. Germline trimming cut 6 bases from V and 4 bases from J; bases unmatched to any gene: 5. The CDR3 sequence is CASRPQGGYNEQFF. The DNA for the CDR3 is TGTGCCAGTAGACCACAGGGGGGATACAATGAGCAGTTCTTC.

The CDR3 sequence: CASSLRTVGGNTIYF. CDR3 nucleotide sequence: TGTGCCAGCAGTTTGCGGACAGTAGGAGGAAACACCATATATTTT. This chain joins TRBV28 and TRBJ1-3; weak D call: TRBD1 (6 bases). This CDR3 has 15 amino acids. V lost 3 bases, J lost 4 bases, and 13 bases lay in between. Germline CDR1 MDHEN, CDR2 SYDVKM.